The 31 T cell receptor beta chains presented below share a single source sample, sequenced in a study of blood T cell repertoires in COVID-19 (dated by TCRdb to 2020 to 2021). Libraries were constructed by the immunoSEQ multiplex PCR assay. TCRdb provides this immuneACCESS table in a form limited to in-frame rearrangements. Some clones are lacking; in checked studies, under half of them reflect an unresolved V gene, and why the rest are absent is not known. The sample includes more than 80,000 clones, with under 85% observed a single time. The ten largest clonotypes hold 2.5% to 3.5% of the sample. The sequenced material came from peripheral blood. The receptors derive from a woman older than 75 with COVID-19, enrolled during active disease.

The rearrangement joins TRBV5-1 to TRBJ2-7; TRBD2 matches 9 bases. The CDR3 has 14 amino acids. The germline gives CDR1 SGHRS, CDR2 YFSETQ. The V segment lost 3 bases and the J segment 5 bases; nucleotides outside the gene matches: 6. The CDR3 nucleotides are TGCGCCAGCAGCTCACGACTAGCGGACCACGAGCAGTACTTC. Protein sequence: CASSSRLADHEQYF. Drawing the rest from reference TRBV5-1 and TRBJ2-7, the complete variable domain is KAGVTQTPRYLIKTRGQQVTLSCSPISGHRSVSWYQQTPGQGLQFLFEYFSETQRNKGNFPGRFSGRQFSNSRSEMNVSTLELGDSALYLCASSSRLADHEQYFGPGTRLTVT.

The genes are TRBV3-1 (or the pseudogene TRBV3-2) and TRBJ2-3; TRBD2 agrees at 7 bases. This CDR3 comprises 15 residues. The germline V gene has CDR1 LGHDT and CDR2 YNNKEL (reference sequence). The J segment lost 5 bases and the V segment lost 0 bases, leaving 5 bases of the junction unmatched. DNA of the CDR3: TGTGCCAGCAGCCAAGAGGGGAGGGCGGAAGATACGCAGTATTTT. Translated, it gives CASSQEGRAEDTQYF.

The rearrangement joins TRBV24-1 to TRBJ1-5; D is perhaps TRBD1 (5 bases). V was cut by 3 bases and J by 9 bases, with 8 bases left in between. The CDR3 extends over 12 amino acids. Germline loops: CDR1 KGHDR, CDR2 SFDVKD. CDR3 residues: CATSDPGGPQHF. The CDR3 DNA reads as TGTGCCACCAGTGATCCCGGGGGGCCCCAGCATTTT.

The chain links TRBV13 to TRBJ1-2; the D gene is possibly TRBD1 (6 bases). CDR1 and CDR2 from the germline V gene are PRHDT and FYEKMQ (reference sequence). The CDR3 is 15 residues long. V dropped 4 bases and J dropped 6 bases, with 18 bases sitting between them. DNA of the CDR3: TGTGCCAGCAGCTCATACAGGGTATTTGGAGATGGCTACACCTTC. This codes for CASSSYRVFGDGYTF.

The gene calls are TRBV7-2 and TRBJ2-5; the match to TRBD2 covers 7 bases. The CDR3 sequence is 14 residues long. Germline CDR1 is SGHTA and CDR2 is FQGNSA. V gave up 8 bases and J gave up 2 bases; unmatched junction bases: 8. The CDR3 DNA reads TGTGCCAGCGGATCGGTAGCGGGTCAAGAGACCCAGTACTTC. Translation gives CASGSVAGQETQYF.

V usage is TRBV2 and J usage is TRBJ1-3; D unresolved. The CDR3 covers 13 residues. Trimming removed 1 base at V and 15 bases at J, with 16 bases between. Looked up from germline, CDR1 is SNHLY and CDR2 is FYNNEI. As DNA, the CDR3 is TGTGCCAGCAGTGAAGAGATGAGACACCTGAAATATTTT. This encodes CASSEEMRHLKYF.

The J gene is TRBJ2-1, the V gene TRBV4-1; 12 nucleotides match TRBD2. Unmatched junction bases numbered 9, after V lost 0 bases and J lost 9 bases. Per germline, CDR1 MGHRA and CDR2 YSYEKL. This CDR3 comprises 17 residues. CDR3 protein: CASSQDRLAGVPGEQFF. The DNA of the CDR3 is TGCGCCAGCAGCCAAGATCGACTAGCGGGAGTACCGGGTGAGCAGTTCTTC.

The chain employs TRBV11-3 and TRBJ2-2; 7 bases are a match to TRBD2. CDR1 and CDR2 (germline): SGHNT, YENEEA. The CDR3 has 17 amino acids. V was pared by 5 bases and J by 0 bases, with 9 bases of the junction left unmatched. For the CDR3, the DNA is TGTGCCAGCAGCCCCTCGGGCGGGGGACCGAACACCGGGGAGCTGTTTTTT. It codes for CASSPSGGGPNTGELFF.

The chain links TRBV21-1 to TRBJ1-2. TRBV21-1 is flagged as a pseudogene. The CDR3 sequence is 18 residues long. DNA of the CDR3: TGTGCCAGCAGGGGATTTGGGGGGAAAGGATTTTCTAACTATGGCTACACCTTC. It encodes CASRGFGGKGFSNYGYTF.

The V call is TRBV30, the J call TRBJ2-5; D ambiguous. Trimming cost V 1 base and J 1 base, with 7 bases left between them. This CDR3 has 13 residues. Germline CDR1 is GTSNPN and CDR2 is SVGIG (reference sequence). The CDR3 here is CAWSGGFQETQYF. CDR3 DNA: TGTGCCTGGAGTGGAGGCTTCCAAGAGACCCAGTACTTC.

In DNA form, the CDR3 reads TGTGCCAGCAGCTTATCAGGGGGCACTTCACCCCTCCACTTT. The encoded protein is CASSLSGGTSPLHF. The rearrangement links TRBV7-2 to TRBJ1-6, with 8 bases identical to TRBD1. The germline V gene has CDR1 SGHTA and CDR2 FQGNSA. V lost 2 bases and J lost 9; bases outside the gene matches: 3. The CDR3 runs 14 residues.

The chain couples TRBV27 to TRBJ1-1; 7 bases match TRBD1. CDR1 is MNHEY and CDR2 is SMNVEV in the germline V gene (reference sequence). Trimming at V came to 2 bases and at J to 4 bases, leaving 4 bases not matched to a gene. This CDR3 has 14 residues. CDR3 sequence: CASSLNRGPTEAFF. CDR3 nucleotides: TGTGCCAGCAGTTTAAACAGGGGACCCACTGAAGCTTTCTTT.

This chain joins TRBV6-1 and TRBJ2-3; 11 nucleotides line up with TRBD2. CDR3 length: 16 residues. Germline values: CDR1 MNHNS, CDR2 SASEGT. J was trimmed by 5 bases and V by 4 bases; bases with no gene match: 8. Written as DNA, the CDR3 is TGTGCCAGCAGTGCCTTAGCGGGGGGGCTTGTAGATACGCAGTATTTT. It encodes CASSALAGGLVDTQYF.

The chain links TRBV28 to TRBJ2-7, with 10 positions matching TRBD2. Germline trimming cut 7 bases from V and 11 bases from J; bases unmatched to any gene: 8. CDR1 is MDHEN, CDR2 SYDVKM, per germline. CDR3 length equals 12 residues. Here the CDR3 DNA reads TGTGCCAGCACGGCTAGCGGGAGTATAAAGTACTTC. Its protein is CASTASGSIKYF.

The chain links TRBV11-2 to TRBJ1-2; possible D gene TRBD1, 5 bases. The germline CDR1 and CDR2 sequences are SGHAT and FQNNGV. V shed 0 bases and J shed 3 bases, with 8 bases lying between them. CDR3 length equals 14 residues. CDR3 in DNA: TGTGCCAGCAGCTTAGAAGCGGGGGACTATGGCTACACCTTC. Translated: CASSLEAGDYGYTF. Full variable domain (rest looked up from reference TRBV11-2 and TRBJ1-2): EAGVAQSPRYKIIEKRQSVAFWCNPISGHATLYWYQQILGQGPKLLIQFQNNGVVDDSQLPKDRFSAERLKGVDSTLKIQPAKLEDSAVYLCASSLEAGDYGYTFGSGTRLTVV.

CDR3 residues: CAWSPQYNEQFF. The CDR3 nucleotides read TGTGCCTGGAGTCCCCAGTACAATGAGCAGTTCTTC. The chain recombines TRBV30 with TRBJ2-1; D is uncertain. Trimming took off 2 bases at V and 4 bases at J, with 6 bases between the two ends. Germline assignment: CDR1 GTSNPN and CDR2 SVGIG (reference sequence). This CDR3 has 12 amino acids. Using reference TRBV30 and TRBJ2-1 for the parts outside the CDR3, the full variable domain is SQTIHQWPATLVQPVGSPLSLECTVEGTSNPNLYWYRQAAGRGLQLLFYSVGIGQISSEVPQNLSASRPQDRQFILSSKKLLLSDSGFYLCAWSPQYNEQFFGPGTRLTVL.

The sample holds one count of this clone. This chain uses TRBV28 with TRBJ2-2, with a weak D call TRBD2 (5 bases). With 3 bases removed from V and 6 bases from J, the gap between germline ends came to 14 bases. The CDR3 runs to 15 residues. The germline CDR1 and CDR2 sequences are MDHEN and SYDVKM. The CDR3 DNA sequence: TGTGCCAGCAGTTTGGACTCCACTTGGGCCGGGGAGCTGTTTTTT. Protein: CASSLDSTWAGELFF. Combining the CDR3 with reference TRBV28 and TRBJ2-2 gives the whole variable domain DVKVTQSSRYLVKRTGEKVFLECVQDMDHENMFWYRQDPGLGLRLIYFSYDVKMKEKGDIPEGYSVSREKKERFSLILESASTNQTSMYLCASSLDSTWAGELFFGEGSRLTVL.

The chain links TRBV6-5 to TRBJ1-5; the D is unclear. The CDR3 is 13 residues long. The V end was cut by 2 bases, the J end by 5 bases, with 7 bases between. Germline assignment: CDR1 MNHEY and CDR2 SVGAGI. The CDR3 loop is CASSYTVDQPQHF. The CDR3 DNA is TGTGCCAGCAGTTACACGGTCGATCAGCCCCAGCATTTT.

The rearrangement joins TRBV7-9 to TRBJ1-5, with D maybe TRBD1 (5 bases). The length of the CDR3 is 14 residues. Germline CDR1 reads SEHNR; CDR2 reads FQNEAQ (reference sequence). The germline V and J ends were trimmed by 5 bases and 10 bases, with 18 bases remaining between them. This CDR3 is CASSPVGGMGPQHF. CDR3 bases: TGTGCCAGCAGCCCGGTGGGGGGAATGGGACCCCAGCATTTT.

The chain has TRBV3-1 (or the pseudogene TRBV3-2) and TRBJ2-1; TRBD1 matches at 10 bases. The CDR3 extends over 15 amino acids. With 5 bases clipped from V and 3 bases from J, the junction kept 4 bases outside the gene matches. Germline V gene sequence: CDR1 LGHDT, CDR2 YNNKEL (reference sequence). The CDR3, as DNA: TGTGCCAGCAGCAAGACAGGGGGCATCTACAATGAGCAGTTCTTC. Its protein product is CASSKTGGIYNEQFF.

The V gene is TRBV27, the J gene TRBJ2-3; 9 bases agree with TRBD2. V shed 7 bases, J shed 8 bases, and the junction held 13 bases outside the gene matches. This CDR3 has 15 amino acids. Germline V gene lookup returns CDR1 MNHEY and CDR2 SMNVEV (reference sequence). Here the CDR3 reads CASTKGSGGFRTQYF. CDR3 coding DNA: TGTGCCAGCACCAAGGGGAGCGGGGGGTTCCGTACGCAGTATTTT.

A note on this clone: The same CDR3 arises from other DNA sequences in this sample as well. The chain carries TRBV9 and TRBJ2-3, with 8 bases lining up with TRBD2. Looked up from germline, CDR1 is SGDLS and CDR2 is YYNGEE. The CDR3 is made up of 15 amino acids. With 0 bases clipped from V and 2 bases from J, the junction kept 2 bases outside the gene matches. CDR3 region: CASSVVAGSTDTQYF. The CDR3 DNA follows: TGTGCCAGCAGCGTAGTAGCGGGATCCACAGATACGCAGTATTTT.

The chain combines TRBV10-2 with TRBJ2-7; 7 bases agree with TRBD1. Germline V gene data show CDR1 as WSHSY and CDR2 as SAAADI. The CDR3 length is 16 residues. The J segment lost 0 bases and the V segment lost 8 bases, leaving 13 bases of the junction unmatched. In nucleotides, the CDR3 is TGCGCCAGCGGGCCGTTACCGGGACAGAGCTCCTACGAGCAGTACTTC. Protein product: CASGPLPGQSSYEQYF.

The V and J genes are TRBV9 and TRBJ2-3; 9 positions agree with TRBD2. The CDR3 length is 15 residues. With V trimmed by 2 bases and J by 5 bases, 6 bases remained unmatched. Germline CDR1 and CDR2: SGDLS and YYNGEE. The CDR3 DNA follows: TGTGCCAGCAGCGTGGCGGGGGGGGATAGAGATACGCAGTATTTT. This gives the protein CASSVAGGDRDTQYF.

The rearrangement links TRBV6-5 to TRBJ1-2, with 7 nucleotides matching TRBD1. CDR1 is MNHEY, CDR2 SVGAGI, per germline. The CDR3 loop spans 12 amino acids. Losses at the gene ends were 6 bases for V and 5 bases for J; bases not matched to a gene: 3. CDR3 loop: CASRQGQYGYTF. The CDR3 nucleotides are TGTGCCAGCAGACAGGGGCAATATGGCTACACCTTC.

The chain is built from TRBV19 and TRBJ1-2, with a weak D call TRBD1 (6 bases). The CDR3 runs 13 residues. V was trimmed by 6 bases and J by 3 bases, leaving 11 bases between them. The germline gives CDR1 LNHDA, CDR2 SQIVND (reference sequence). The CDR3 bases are TGTGCCAGTAGCGGGACACACCACTATGGCTACACCTTC. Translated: CASSGTHHYGYTF.

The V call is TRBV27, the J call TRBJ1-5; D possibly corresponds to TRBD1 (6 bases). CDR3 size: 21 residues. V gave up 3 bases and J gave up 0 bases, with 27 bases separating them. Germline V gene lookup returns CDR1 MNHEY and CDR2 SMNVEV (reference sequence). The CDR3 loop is CASSLRPANPNRVYSNQPQHF. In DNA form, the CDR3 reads TGTGCCAGCAGTTTGAGGCCCGCAAACCCCAACAGGGTTTATAGCAATCAGCCCCAGCATTTT.

CDR3 region: CAIPGQGARGYTF. The CDR3 coding sequence is TGTGCCATCCCGGGACAGGGGGCGCGTGGCTACACCTTC. The rearrangement joins TRBV28 to TRBJ1-2; 12 bases line up with TRBD1. Germline V CDR1 and CDR2: MDHEN, SYDVKM. With 10 bases clipped from V and 7 bases from J, the junction kept 7 bases outside the gene matches. This CDR3 region has 13 residues.

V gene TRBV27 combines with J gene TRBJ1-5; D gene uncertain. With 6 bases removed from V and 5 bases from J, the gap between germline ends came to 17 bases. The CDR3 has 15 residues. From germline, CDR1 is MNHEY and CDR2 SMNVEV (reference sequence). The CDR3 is CASRPGTYRDQPQHF. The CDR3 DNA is TGTGCCAGCAGACCTGGCACCTACCGGGATCAGCCCCAGCATTTT.

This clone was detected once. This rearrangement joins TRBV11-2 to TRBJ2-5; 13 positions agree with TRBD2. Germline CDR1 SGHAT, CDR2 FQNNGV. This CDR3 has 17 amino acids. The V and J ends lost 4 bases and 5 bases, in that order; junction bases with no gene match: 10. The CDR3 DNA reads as TGTGCCAGCAGCTCAAGGGTCGGACTAGCGGGAGTGGAGACCCAGTACTTC. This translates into CASSSRVGLAGVETQYF.

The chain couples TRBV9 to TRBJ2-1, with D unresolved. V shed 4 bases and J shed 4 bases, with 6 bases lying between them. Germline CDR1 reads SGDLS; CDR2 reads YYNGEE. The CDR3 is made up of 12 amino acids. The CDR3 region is CASSSLYNEQFF. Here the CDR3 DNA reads TGTGCCAGCAGCTCCCTGTACAATGAGCAGTTCTTC.